These 20 T cell receptor beta chains originate from one sample sequenced in a study of blood T cell repertoires in COVID-19 (TCRdb year 2020). The method behind the library was the immunoSEQ multiplex PCR assay. The immuneACCESS repertoire file appears here via TCRdb, limited to in-frame rearrangements. These files lack a portion of the clones; in checked studies, under half of the deficit traces to unresolved V genes, and the cause of the others is not known. The sample table lists roughly 60,000 clones, about 87% of them with a count of one. 0.9% to 1.2% of the sample goes to the ten largest clones. Sequenced input: peripheral blood. All receptors derive from a man between 65 and 85 years old with acute or convalescent COVID-19.

The chain joins TRBV28 to TRBJ1-1; D might be TRBD1 (5 bases). Germline-derived CDR1 and CDR2 are MDHEN and SYDVKM. With 7 bases removed from V and 3 bases from J, the gap between germline ends came to 15 bases. CDR3 length: 14 residues. The CDR3 DNA follows: TGTGCCAGCACTACGATTCAGGGTTACACTGAAGCTTTCTTT. Its translation is CASTTIQGYTEAFF.

This chain connects TRBV14 to TRBJ2-7; 8 nucleotides align to TRBD1. Germline values: CDR1 SGHDN, CDR2 FVKESK. The CDR3 length is 14 residues. J was trimmed by 3 bases and V by 1 base; bases with no gene match: 2. CDR3 DNA: TGTGCCAGCAGCCAAGGGGACAGGCTCTACGAGCAGTACTTC. This sequence encodes CASSQGDRLYEQYF.

This chain connects TRBV6-2 or TRBV6-3 to TRBJ2-1, with 14 bases fitting TRBD2. This CDR3 is built from 16 residues. With 5 bases clipped from V and 10 bases from J, the junction kept 10 bases outside the gene matches. The V gene's germline CDR1 is MNHEY and CDR2 SVGEGT. Here the CDR3 DNA reads TGTGCCAGCAGTGGCGTGGGACTAGCGGGAGTCGGAGAGCAGTTCTTC. This translates into CASSGVGLAGVGEQFF.

The chain links TRBV24-1 to TRBJ1-5; 10 bases are a match to TRBD1. The length of the CDR3 is 16 residues. J was trimmed by 1 base and V by 4 bases; bases with no gene match: 3. Germline V CDR1 and CDR2: KGHDR, SFDVKD. CDR3 region: CATSDRDRGSNQPQHF. In nucleotides, the CDR3 is TGTGCCACCAGTGACCGGGACAGGGGAAGCAATCAGCCCCAGCATTTT.

V usage is TRBV6-5 and J usage is TRBJ1-2; the D gene is possibly TRBD1 (6 bases). V dropped 6 bases and J dropped 7 bases, with 15 bases sitting between them. From germline, CDR1 is MNHEY and CDR2 SVGAGI. The CDR3 is 13 residues long. Here the CDR3 reads CASRTTGTGGYTF. CDR3 bases: TGTGCCAGCAGGACGACAGGCACGGGTGGCTACACCTTC.

This clone was found once. The chain links TRBV14 to TRBJ1-2, with a weak D call TRBD1 (6 bases). The germline V and J ends were trimmed by 2 bases and 8 bases, with 18 bases remaining between them. Looked up from germline, CDR1 is SGHDN and CDR2 is FVKESK. The CDR3 totals 15 residues. CDR3 region: CASSQITRGFGGYTF. Here the CDR3 DNA reads TGTGCCAGCAGCCAAATTACCAGGGGATTCGGGGGCTACACCTTC.

This clone came up once. The chain employs TRBV5-1 and TRBJ1-1, with 9 nucleotides matching TRBD1. The germline CDR1 and CDR2 sequences are SGHRS and YFSETQ. The V segment lost 5 bases and the J segment 0 bases; nucleotides outside the gene matches: 8. The CDR3 contains 16 residues. The CDR3: CASRSGQGRLNTEAFF. The CDR3 coding sequence is TGCGCCAGCAGATCCGGACAGGGGCGGTTGAACACTGAAGCTTTCTTT.

This chain links TRBV5-1 with TRBJ1-6, with D tentatively TRBD1 (6 bases). Germline V CDR1 and CDR2: SGHRS, YFSETQ. The CDR3 runs to 16 residues. Deletions cut 2 bases from V and 7 bases from J, with 16 bases between. The CDR3, as DNA: TGCGCCAGCAGCTTCGACAGGCCCACGACAAATTCACCCCTCCACTTT. Translating it yields CASSFDRPTTNSPLHF.

This clone was counted a single time. The J gene is TRBJ2-5, the V gene TRBV28; D gene unclear. Trimming pared 3 bases from V and 5 bases from J, leaving 13 bases between. Germline V CDR1 and CDR2: MDHEN, SYDVKM. This CDR3 has 14 amino acids. The CDR3 coding sequence is TGTGCCAGCAGTTTGTGGGCCCCCACGGAGACCCAGTACTTC. Protein product: CASSLWAPTETQYF.

The rearrangement uses TRBV19 and TRBJ2-3, with D tentatively TRBD2 (6 bases). With 1 base removed from V and 4 bases from J, the gap between germline ends came to 12 bases. The CDR3 spans 15 residues. Germline CDR1 and CDR2: LNHDA and SQIVND (reference sequence). DNA for the CDR3: TGTGCCAGTAGTATAGCCCGGGACTTCTCAGATACGCAGTATTTT. The encoded protein is CASSIARDFSDTQYF.

V and J are TRBV7-9 and TRBJ1-1; D perhaps matches TRBD1 (6 bases). Trimming took off 0 bases at V and 10 bases at J, with 9 bases between the two ends. This CDR3 region has 12 residues. Germline loops: CDR1 SEHNR, CDR2 FQNEAQ (reference sequence). The CDR3 protein is CASSLAEQGAFF. The CDR3 DNA reads TGTGCCAGCAGCTTAGCGGAACAGGGAGCTTTCTTT.

The chain employs TRBV6-5 and TRBJ1-5; unclear D gene. V was trimmed by 0 bases and J by 5 bases, leaving 8 bases between them. This CDR3 spans 14 amino acids. Germline CDR1 reads MNHEY; CDR2 reads SVGAGI. The CDR3 sequence is CASSYSYSDQPQHF. In DNA form, the CDR3 reads TGTGCCAGCAGTTACTCGTATTCGGATCAGCCCCAGCATTTT.

This sequence joins TRBV18 and TRBJ2-2; 7 positions agree with TRBD2. Losses at the gene ends were 2 bases for V and 6 bases for J; bases not matched to a gene: 3. The CDR3 totals 14 residues. From germline, CDR1 is KGHSH and CDR2 LQKENI. CDR3 DNA: TGTGCCAGCTCACCATCAGGGAGGGCCGGGGAGCTGTTTTTT. Encoded protein: CASSPSGRAGELFF.

V is TRBV5-1 and J is TRBJ2-1; the match to TRBD2 covers 8 bases. V was pared by 3 bases and J by 8 bases, with 10 bases of the junction left unmatched. There are 15 residues in the CDR3. Germline CDR1 is SGHRS and CDR2 is YFSETQ. CDR3 region: CASSWVTGGPDEQFF. In DNA, the CDR3 is TGCGCCAGCAGCTGGGTAACGGGGGGGCCGGATGAGCAGTTCTTC.

The chain employs TRBV5-1 and TRBJ1-6, with a tentative D call TRBD1 (6 bases). The CDR3 length is 18 residues. V was shortened by 0 bases and J by 0 bases, with 13 bases between the two germline ends. Germline V lookup: CDR1 SGHRS, CDR2 YFSETQ. The CDR3 loop reads CASSLERQGLSYNSPLHF. The DNA for the CDR3 is TGCGCCAGCAGCTTGGAGCGGCAGGGGCTCTCCTATAATTCACCCCTCCACTTT.

The CDR3 spells CASSPLGLAGVIAKRETQYF. CDR3 sequence (DNA): TGTGCCAGCTCACCACTCGGGCTAGCGGGAGTGATCGCAAAAAGAGAGACCCAGTACTTC. This chain connects TRBV18 to TRBJ2-5; 10 nucleotides line up with TRBD2. The germline CDR1 and CDR2 sequences are KGHSH and LQKENI. V lost 1 base, J lost 4 bases, and 18 bases stayed unmatched. This CDR3 is built from 20 residues.

The genes are TRBV7-2 and TRBJ2-3, with D unresolved. V lost 7 bases and J lost 2, with 10 bases in between. CDR3 length: 13 amino acids. Germline lookup yields CDR1 SGHTA and CDR2 FQGNSA. In DNA form, the CDR3 reads TGTGCCAGCAACCCTCGGTACACAGATACGCAGTATTTT. Encoded protein: CASNPRYTDTQYF.

The gene calls are TRBV10-1 and TRBJ2-1, with a possible D match to TRBD2 (6 bases). Germline-derived CDR1 and CDR2 are WNHNN and SYGVQD (reference sequence). V was pared by 6 bases and J by 9 bases, with 18 bases between. This CDR3 has 14 amino acids. The chain's CDR3 is CASRPGLVGAEQFF. CDR3 DNA: TGCGCCAGCAGGCCGGGACTGGTCGGCGCTGAGCAGTTCTTC.

This clone occurred once. The chain joins TRBV5-5 to TRBJ1-3; D unresolved. V lost 7 bases to trimming and J lost 1 base, with 15 bases between them. The CDR3 sequence is 15 residues long. Germline-derived CDR1 and CDR2 are SGHKS and YYEKEE (reference sequence). The CDR3 DNA reads as TGTGCCAGCGGCGGCGGGGTGTCGTCTGGAAACACCATATATTTT. Translating it yields CASGGGVSSGNTIYF.

This chain connects TRBV19 to TRBJ2-7; TRBD1 agrees at 7 bases. CDR3 length: 14 amino acids. V was pared by 2 bases and J by 1 base, with 2 bases of the junction left unmatched. Germline CDR1 LNHDA, CDR2 SQIVND (reference sequence). CDR3 protein: CASSINRGSYEQYF. CDR3 bases: TGTGCCAGTAGTATAAACAGGGGTTCCTACGAGCAGTACTTC.